A single sample is the source of the 4 T cell receptor beta chains below, sequenced in a study of blood T cells in healthy people across ages. Through a sample-barcoded 5' primer and a J-beta primer mix, a second PCR was run for roughly 7 to 12 cycles. Each CDR3 protein gets one entry after TCRdb re-called the 5' RACE reads with MiXCR. The sample has roughly 1.4 million distinct CDR3 sequences, approximately 63% seen once. Sequenced sample: blood. Receptors originate from a man between 18 and 35 years old in good health.

This clonotype has a handful of counts. The chain combines TRBV20-1 with TRBJ2-1, with 13 bases fitting TRBD2. The CDR3 is made up of 20 amino acids. V lost 0 bases, J lost 2 bases, and 13 bases stayed unmatched. CDR1 is DFQATT and CDR2 is SNEGSKA in the germline V gene (reference sequence). The CDR3 here is CSARDRSGLAGWGAYNEQFF. The CDR3 coding sequence is TGCAGTGCTAGAGATCGATCGGGACTAGCGGGGTGGGGGGCCTACAATGAGCAGTTCTTC.

This chain uses TRBV5-5 with TRBJ2-3; tentative D call: TRBD1 (5 bases). The CDR3 contains 15 residues. V gave up 2 bases and J gave up 6 bases, with 16 bases separating them. Germline V gives CDR1 SGHKS, CDR2 YYEKEE (reference sequence). The CDR3 loop is CASSFSRASLDTQYF. The CDR3 DNA sequence: TGTGCCAGCAGCTTCTCCAGGGCCTCCTTGGATACGCAGTATTTT.

The V gene is TRBV29-1, the J gene TRBJ2-7; tentative D call: TRBD2 (6 bases). Germline loops: CDR1 SQVTM, CDR2 ANQGSEA. This CDR3 has 14 residues. Trimming shortened V by 5 bases and J by 2 bases, and 16 bases separated the two germline ends. CDR3 nucleotides: TGCAGCGTTCTACCCCTTGGGGGGACCTACGAGCAGTACTTC. Translated, it gives CSVLPLGGTYEQYF.

J is TRBJ2-3 and V is TRBV5-1; D unclear. The germline V gene has CDR1 SGHRS and CDR2 YFSETQ. This CDR3 spans 12 amino acids. V was shortened by 3 bases and J by 6 bases, with 8 bases between the two germline ends. CDR3 DNA sequence: TGCGCCAGCAGCTCTAGTTTCGATACGCAGTATTTT. It translates to CASSSSFDTQYF.